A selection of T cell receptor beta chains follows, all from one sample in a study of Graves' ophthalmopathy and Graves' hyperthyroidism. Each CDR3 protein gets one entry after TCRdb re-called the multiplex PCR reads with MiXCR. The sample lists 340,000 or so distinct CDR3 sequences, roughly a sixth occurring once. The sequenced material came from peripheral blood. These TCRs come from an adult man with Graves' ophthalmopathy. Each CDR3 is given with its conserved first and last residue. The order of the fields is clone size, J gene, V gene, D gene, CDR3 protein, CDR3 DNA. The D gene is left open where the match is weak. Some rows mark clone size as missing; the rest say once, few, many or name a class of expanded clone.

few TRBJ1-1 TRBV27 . CASSLFYRLGTEAFF TGTGCCAGCAGTTTATTTTACCGGTTGGGGACTGAAGCTTTCTTT
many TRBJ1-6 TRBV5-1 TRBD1 CASSRGRTGNYNSPLHF TGCGCCAGCAGCCGGGGCAGGACAGGGAACTATAATTCACCCCTCCACTTT
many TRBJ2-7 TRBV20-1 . CSARLGVGPYEQYF TGCAGTGCTAGATTGGGGGTTGGCCCCTACGAGCAGTACTTC
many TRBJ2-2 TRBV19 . CASSQTGPSGELFF TGTGCCAGTAGTCAGACGGGCCCTTCCGGGGAGCTGTTTTTT
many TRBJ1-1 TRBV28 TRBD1 CASFTGGANTEAFF TGTGCCAGTTTTACAGGGGGCGCGAACACTGAAGCTTTCTTT
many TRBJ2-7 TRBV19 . CASSIGGRTDQYEQYF TGTGCCAGTAGTATTGGGGGTAGGACGGATCAATACGAGCAGTACTTC
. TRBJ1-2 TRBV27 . CASSLAGRNGYTF TGTGCCAGCAGTTTGGCCGGGAGGAATGGCTACACCTTC
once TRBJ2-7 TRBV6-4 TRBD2 CASRGSSGLSYEQYF TGTGCCAGCAGGGGATCTAGCGGACTCTCCTACGAGCAGTACTTC
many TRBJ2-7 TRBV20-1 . CSATDRYYEQYF TGCAGTGCTACCGACAGATACTACGAGCAGTACTTC
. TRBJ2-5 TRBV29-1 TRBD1 CSVATGQGQETQYF TGCAGCGTCGCAACCGGACAGGGCCAAGAGACCCAGTACTTC
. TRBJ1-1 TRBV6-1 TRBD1 CASGSGTGGSAEAFF TGTGCCAGCGGCTCCGGGACAGGGGGTAGCGCTGAAGCTTTCTTT
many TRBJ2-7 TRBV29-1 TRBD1 CSVDRGVGDEQYF TGCAGCGTAGACAGGGGAGTGGGGGACGAGCAGTACTTC
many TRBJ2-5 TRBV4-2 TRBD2 CASSPSAGEVKTQYF TGTGCCAGCAGCCCGAGTGCGGGGGAGGTAAAGACCCAGTACTTC
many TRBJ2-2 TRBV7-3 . CASSLRSAGELFF TGTGCCAGCAGCCTACGTTCGGCCGGGGAGCTGTTTTTT
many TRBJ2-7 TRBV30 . CAWSVLGRQLYEQYF TGTGCCTGGAGTGTACTGGGGCGCCAACTCTACGAGCAGTACTTC
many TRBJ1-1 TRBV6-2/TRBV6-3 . CASSFHRDQGTEAFF TGTGCCAGCAGTTTTCACCGGGACCAGGGGACTGAAGCTTTCTTT
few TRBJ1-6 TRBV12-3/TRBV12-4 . CASSLRGVDSPLHF TGTGCCAGCAGTTTAAGAGGGGTTGATTCACCCCTCCACTTT
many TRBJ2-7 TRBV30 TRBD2 CAWSGLAGYPSYEQYF TGTGCCTGGAGTGGACTAGCGGGTTACCCCTCCTACGAGCAGTACTTC
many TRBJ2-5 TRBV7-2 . CASSPARRETQYF TGTGCCAGCAGCCCAGCGAGGAGAGAGACCCAGTACTTC
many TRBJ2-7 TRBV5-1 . CASSSPRSHEQYF TGCGCCAGCAGCTCCCCCAGGAGCCACGAGCAGTACTTC
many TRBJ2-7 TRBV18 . CASSPRQEYEQYF TGTGCCAGCTCACCGCGACAGGAATACGAGCAGTACTTC
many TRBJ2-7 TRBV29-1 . CSVESGTLDAEQYF TGCAGCGTTGAGTCAGGGACCTTGGACGCCGAGCAGTACTTC
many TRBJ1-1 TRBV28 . CASIRGGTEAFF TGTGCCAGCATTCGGGGGGGGACTGAAGCTTTCTTT
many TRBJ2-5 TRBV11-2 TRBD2 CASSSRLAGGRETQYF TGTGCCAGCAGCTCTCGACTAGCGGGAGGGCGAGAGACCCAGTACTTC
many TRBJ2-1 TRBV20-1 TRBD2 CSARDLSASGPNEQFF TGCAGTGCTAGAGATTTGTCGGCTAGCGGGCCCAATGAGCAGTTCTTC
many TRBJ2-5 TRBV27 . CASGPLRGETQYF TGTGCCAGCGGCCCCCTCCGCGGAGAGACCCAGTACTTC
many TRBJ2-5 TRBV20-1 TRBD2 CSARVAGGSETQYF TGCAGTGCTAGAGTAGCGGGGGGTAGTGAGACCCAGTACTTC
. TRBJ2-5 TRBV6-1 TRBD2 CASSVLAGAGETQYF TGTGCCAGCAGTGTCTTAGCGGGAGCAGGAGAGACCCAGTACTTC
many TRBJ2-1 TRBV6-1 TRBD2 CASSERAREWDEQFF TGTGCCAGCAGTGAAAGGGCGCGGGAGTGGGATGAGCAGTTCTTC
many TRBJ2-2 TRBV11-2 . CASSLYGTPNTGELFF TGTGCCAGCAGCTTATATGGGACACCTAACACCGGGGAGCTGTTTTTT
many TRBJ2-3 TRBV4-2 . CASSPGTDLSTDTQYF TGTGCCAGCAGCCCTGGGACGGATCTTAGCACAGATACGCAGTATTTT
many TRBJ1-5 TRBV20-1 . CSASTDNSNQPQHF TGCAGTGCTAGTACTGATAACAGCAATCAGCCCCAGCATTTT
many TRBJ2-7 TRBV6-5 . CASSYGPGDEQYF TGTGCCAGCAGTTACGGTCCGGGGGACGAGCAGTACTTC
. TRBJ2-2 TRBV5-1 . CASSSRTTGELFF TGCGCCAGCAGCTCCCGGACCACCGGGGAGCTGTTTTTT
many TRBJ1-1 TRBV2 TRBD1 CASSPGQQNTEAFF TGTGCCAGCAGCCCGGGACAGCAGAACACTGAAGCTTTCTTT
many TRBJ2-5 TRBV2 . CASSRDLNPGETQYF TGTGCCAGCAGTCGGGACCTGAACCCCGGGGAGACCCAGTACTTC
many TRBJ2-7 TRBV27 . CASSLEGPRADEQYF TGTGCCAGCAGTTTAGAGGGGCCTAGGGCGGACGAGCAGTACTTC
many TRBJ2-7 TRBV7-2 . CASSLPAGVLSYEQYF TGTGCCAGCAGCTTACCGGCAGGGGTTCTCTCCTACGAGCAGTACTTC
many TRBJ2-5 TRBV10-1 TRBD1 CASSENLQGERETQYF TGCGCCAGCAGTGAAAATTTACAGGGGGAGCGGGAGACCCAGTACTTC
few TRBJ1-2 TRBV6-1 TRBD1 CASSDRGRDGYTF TGTGCCAGCAGTGACAGGGGGAGGGATGGCTACACCTTC
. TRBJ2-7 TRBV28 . CASSPARQYSEQYF TGTGCCAGCAGTCCCGCCCGGCAATACTCCGAGCAGTACTTC
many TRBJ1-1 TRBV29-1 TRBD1 CSVRTGNEAFF TGCAGCGTCCGGACAGGGAATGAAGCTTTCTTT
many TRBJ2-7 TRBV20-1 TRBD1 CSARARDRGSYEQYF TGCAGTGCCAGAGCCCGGGACAGAGGTTCCTACGAGCAGTACTTC
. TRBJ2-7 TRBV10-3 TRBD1 CAIREGGRGPHEQYF TGTGCCATCAGAGAGGGAGGCAGGGGGCCCCACGAGCAGTACTTC